Reported below is one TCR beta chain. Its specificity is not known. This sample is part of a study of cytomegalovirus exposure and HLA in healthy donors. Everyone who donated was a healthy bone marrow donor. The PCR used 60 Vbeta and 13 Jbeta primers. The table came from immunoSEQ multiplex PCR; TCRdb's copy has only in-frame clones and leaves some out. This sample has about 160,000 clones, with 80% found just once. General study results and limits: Associated with HLA alleles at 0.05 false discovery rate in a later analysis were over 15,000 TCR beta sequences.

Germline CDR1 is SNHLY and CDR2 is FYNNEI. CDR3 length: 16 residues. The ends lost 1 base at V and 1 base at J; junction bases unmatched: 6. Sequencing was done on a sample of PBMCs. This sequence was found in a woman in her forties or fifties in good health and CMV-seropositive. The V gene is TRBV2, the J gene TRBJ1-1, with 7 nucleotides matching TRBD1. CDR3 sequence (DNA): TGTGCCAGCAGTGAAGTAAGGGACAGACCGAACACTGAAGCTTTCTTT. Its protein is CASSEVRDRPNTEAFF.